Each of the 25 T cell receptor beta chains below was sequenced from the same sample in a study of blood T cell repertoires in COVID-19. The protocol was immunoSEQ multiplex PCR, while the TCRdb copy is restricted to in-frame clones and leaves out a portion. Among over 200,000 clones, about 90% were seen once, and the ten largest hold approximately 0.77%. Sample: peripheral blood. Source of these receptors: a man in his fifties or sixties with COVID-19, enrolled during active disease.

This chain connects TRBV6-2 or TRBV6-3 to TRBJ2-1; 10 positions agree with TRBD2. Germline values: CDR1 MNHEY, CDR2 SVGEGT. Germline trimming cut 2 bases from V and 8 bases from J; bases unmatched to any gene: 18. There are 19 residues in the CDR3. For the CDR3, the DNA is TGTGCCAGCAGTTACACCTTCTCCCCAGCGGGAGGGCTCGGCTATGAGCAGTTCTTC. Translated, it gives CASSYTFSPAGGLGYEQFF.

This clone appeared once. The chain links TRBV29-1 to TRBJ1-5; TRBD1 agrees at 10 bases. The V gene's germline CDR1 is SQVTM and CDR2 ANQGSEA. This CDR3 spans 13 amino acids. V lost 6 bases to trimming and J lost 5 bases; unmatched junction nucleotides: 4. This chain's CDR3 is CSVGTGVDQPQHF. CDR3 bases: TGCAGCGTCGGGACAGGGGTGGATCAGCCCCAGCATTTT.

The chain employs TRBV6-5 and TRBJ1-1; 9 nucleotides line up with TRBD1. Germline trimming cut 6 bases from V and 4 bases from J; bases unmatched to any gene: 3. Per germline, CDR1 MNHEY and CDR2 SVGAGI. The CDR3 has 13 residues. The CDR3 sequence is CASRRQGGTEAFF. In DNA form, the CDR3 reads TGTGCCAGCAGGCGACAGGGGGGCACTGAAGCTTTCTTT.

This clone was picked up one time. The chain joins TRBV15 to TRBJ2-5; tentative D call: TRBD2 (5 bases). The CDR3 length is 14 residues. From germline, CDR1 is LNHNV and CDR2 YYDKDF (reference sequence). V was clipped by 9 bases and J by 5 bases, with 19 bases between them. The CDR3 nucleotides are TGTGCCACTAGTCTTGAGGGCGTGGTGGAGACCCAGTACTTC. Translating gives CATSLEGVVETQYF. The complete variable domain, with remaining parts taken from reference TRBV15 and TRBJ2-5, reads DAMVIQNPRYQVTQFGKPVTLSCSQTLNHNVMYWYQQKSSQAPKLLFHYYDKDFNNEADTPDNFQSRRPNTSFCFLDIRSPGLGDTAMYLCATSLEGVVETQYFGPGTRLLVL.

The chain employs TRBV19 and TRBJ1-5, with D uncertain. The ends were cut back, 7 bases at V and 0 bases at J, with 10 bases in the middle. In germline, CDR1 is LNHDA, CDR2 SQIVND (reference sequence). CDR3 length equals 14 residues. CDR3 sequence: CASNGGNSNQPQHF. CDR3 nucleotide sequence: TGTGCCAGTAATGGCGGGAATAGCAATCAGCCCCAGCATTTT.

This clone has a handful of counts. The chain is built from TRBV6-5 and TRBJ1-2; D is ambiguous. The CDR3 sequence is 15 residues long. The germline gives CDR1 MNHEY, CDR2 SVGAGI. The V and J ends lost 0 bases and 4 bases respectively, with 12 bases between them. The CDR3 DNA is TGTGCCAGCAGTTACTCGACGGCGGGGATCTATGGCTACACCTTC. This sequence encodes CASSYSTAGIYGYTF.

This clone is a singleton in its sample. The genes are TRBV5-5 and TRBJ1-2; the D is unclear. V lost 0 bases to trimming and J lost 3 bases, with 12 bases between them. Per the germline V gene, CDR1 is SGHKS and CDR2 is YYEKEE (reference sequence). This CDR3 comprises 15 residues. The CDR3 sequence is CASSLAGVVDYGYTF. CDR3 nucleotide sequence: TGTGCCAGCAGCTTGGCCGGGGTCGTAGACTATGGCTACACCTTC.

This chain connects TRBV4-2 to TRBJ2-7; weak D call: TRBD2 (6 bases). CDR3 length: 14 amino acids. V lost 3 bases, J lost 2 bases, and 11 bases lay in between. Germline CDR1 and CDR2: LGHNA and YNFKEQ. CDR3 sequence reads: CASSQAGPTYEQYF. The DNA of the CDR3 is TGTGCCAGCAGCCAGGCGGGACCTACCTACGAGCAGTACTTC.

This clone has just one count. V is TRBV28 and J is TRBJ2-2; tentatively, D is TRBD1 (6 bases). Trimming took off 4 bases at V and 2 bases at J, with 20 bases between the two ends. The germline gives CDR1 MDHEN, CDR2 SYDVKM. CDR3 length: 18 amino acids. CDR3 DNA: TGTGCCAGCAGTTCTCTAAAACTGACAGGCAATAACACCGGGGAGCTGTTTTTT. Translating gives CASSSLKLTGNNTGELFF. Full variable domain (remainder filled in from reference TRBV28 and TRBJ2-2): DVKVTQSSRYLVKRTGEKVFLECVQDMDHENMFWYRQDPGLGLRLIYFSYDVKMKEKGDIPEGYSVSREKKERFSLILESASTNQTSMYLCASSSLKLTGNNTGELFFGEGSRLTVL.

J is TRBJ1-3 and V is TRBV29-1; the match to TRBD1 covers 7 bases. Germline values: CDR1 SQVTM, CDR2 ANQGSEA. J lost 1 base, V lost 7 bases, and 4 bases had no gene match. The CDR3 covers 13 residues. CDR3 nucleotides: TGCAGCGCGGAACAGGGGTCTGGAAACACCATATATTTT. Amino acid sequence: CSAEQGSGNTIYF.

This chain connects TRBV7-6 to TRBJ2-1; TRBD1 is a possible D gene (5 bases). This CDR3 is 15 amino acids long. Germline loops: CDR1 SGHVS, CDR2 FNYEAQ. V shed 5 bases and J shed 8 bases, with 19 bases lying between them. CDR3 protein: CASSPRPPGQHEQFF. For the CDR3, the DNA is TGTGCCAGCAGCCCTAGGCCCCCAGGGCAGCATGAGCAGTTCTTC.

This chain uses TRBV18 with TRBJ2-7, with D unresolved. The CDR3 loop spans 13 amino acids. Germline values: CDR1 KGHSH, CDR2 LQKENI. Trimming cost V 2 bases and J 2 bases, with 7 bases left between them. DNA of the CDR3: TGTGCCAGCTCACCAGAGGCCGCCTACGAGCAGTACTTC. Protein: CASSPEAAYEQYF. Supplemented by reference TRBV18 and TRBJ2-7, the full variable domain reads NAGVMQNPRHLVRRRGQEARLRCSPMKGHSHVYWYRQLPEEGLKFMVYLQKENIIDESGMPKERFSAEFPKEGPSILRIQQVVRGDSAAYFCASSPEAAYEQYFGPGTRLTVT.

This clone was observed a single time. This chain joins TRBV6-1 and TRBJ2-1; D is uncertain. The germline V and J ends were trimmed by 3 bases and 3 bases, with 12 bases remaining between them. CDR1 and CDR2 from the germline V gene are MNHNS and SASEGT. The CDR3 extends over 15 amino acids. The CDR3 loop is CASSDPQRYYNEQFF. DNA for the CDR3: TGTGCCAGCAGTGATCCCCAGCGATACTACAATGAGCAGTTCTTC.

The V and J genes are TRBV7-2 and TRBJ2-1; possibly TRBD1 for D (5 bases). Trimming cost V 1 base and J 14 bases, with 15 bases left between them. The CDR3 runs to 13 residues. Germline V lookup: CDR1 SGHTA, CDR2 FQGNSA. As DNA, the CDR3 is TGTGCCAGCAGCTTAGACCCCGTGCAAGGGGAGTTCTTC. Translating gives CASSLDPVQGEFF.

The chain is built from TRBV10-2 and TRBJ2-1; TRBD2 aligns across 9 bases. Trimming at V came to 3 bases and at J to 5 bases, leaving 8 bases not matched to a gene. This CDR3 is 16 amino acids long. Per germline, CDR1 WSHSY and CDR2 SAAADI. The CDR3 DNA reads as TGCGCCAGCAGTGATCTTGGCGGGAGGGTAAACAATGAGCAGTTCTTC. It yields the protein CASSDLGGRVNNEQFF.

The rearrangement joins TRBV28 to TRBJ1-4; tentative D call: TRBD1 (6 bases). The CDR3 runs to 15 residues. CDR1 and CDR2 from the germline V gene are MDHEN and SYDVKM. V lost 6 bases to trimming and J lost 4 bases, with 15 bases between them. The CDR3 DNA follows: TGTGCCAGCAGGGACAGTGGGGGCCTTAATGAAAAACTGTTTTTT. As protein: CASRDSGGLNEKLFF.

The chain has TRBV18 and TRBJ1-1; D is possibly TRBD1 (6 bases). Per germline, CDR1 KGHSH and CDR2 LQKENI. This CDR3 is built from 15 residues. The germline V and J ends were trimmed by 3 bases and 4 bases, with 15 bases remaining between them. The CDR3 region has the DNA TGTGCCAGCTCACCGGATGGGGGCTTGGGCACTGAAGCTTTCTTT. Its protein is CASSPDGGLGTEAFF.

The V gene is TRBV5-5, the J gene TRBJ2-1, with 10 bases fitting TRBD1. V shed 0 bases, J shed 10 bases, and the junction held 10 bases outside the gene matches. Germline assignment: CDR1 SGHKS and CDR2 YYEKEE (reference sequence). The CDR3 is 16 residues long. The CDR3 DNA sequence: TGTGCCAGCAGCTTGGCCTGGACAGGGGGGAGGGAGGAGCAGTTCTTC. Translated, it gives CASSLAWTGGREEQFF.

J is TRBJ2-2 and V is TRBV29-1, with D tentatively TRBD1 (5 bases). Germline V CDR1 and CDR2: SQVTM, ANQGSEA. There are 14 residues in the CDR3. V lost 5 bases and J 5 bases, leaving 15 bases between the germline ends. The CDR3, as DNA: TGCAGCGTTTTGTCCAGGGCTGAGACCGGGGAGCTGTTTTTT. Protein sequence: CSVLSRAETGELFF.

The genes are TRBV6-5 and TRBJ2-2, with D possibly matching TRBD2 (6 bases). Germline-derived CDR1 and CDR2 are MNHEY and SVGAGI. Trimming cost V 2 bases and J 0 bases, with 10 bases left between them. There are 16 residues in the CDR3. CDR3 DNA: TGTGCCAGCAGTTACGGTTGGGAGGCGAACACCGGGGAGCTGTTTTTT. This gives the protein CASSYGWEANTGELFF.

The chain joins TRBV18 to TRBJ2-7; D unresolved. The CDR3 contains 12 residues. V was cut by 5 bases and J by 3 bases, with 8 bases left in between. Germline assignment: CDR1 KGHSH and CDR2 LQKENI. The CDR3 spells CASSERLYEQYF. CDR3 DNA sequence: TGTGCCAGCTCAGAGAGACTCTACGAGCAGTACTTC.

The chain couples TRBV21-1 to TRBJ1-2; the D call TRBD1 from the table was never checked on the DNA. TRBV21-1 is a pseudogene. The CDR3 runs to 16 residues. The CDR3 reads CASTRDSPLGNYGYTF. CDR3 bases: TGTGCCAGCACCAGGGACAGCCCGCTTGGTAACTATGGCTACACCTTC.

The chain couples TRBV9 to TRBJ1-1, with unresolved D. Germline V gene data show CDR1 as SGDLS and CDR2 as YYNGEE. V was cut by 2 bases and J by 4 bases, with 12 bases left in between. CDR3 length: 14 residues. The CDR3 sequence: CASSVSTGPTEAFF. CDR3 DNA sequence: TGTGCCAGCAGCGTTAGTACTGGGCCCACTGAAGCTTTCTTT.

Details on this clone: At the DNA level, this CDR3 is encoded by other sequences in the same sample as well. This chain links TRBV30 with TRBJ2-7; D is ambiguous. V dropped 0 bases and J dropped 3 bases, with 3 bases sitting between them. Germline-derived CDR1 and CDR2 are GTSNPN and SVGIG (reference sequence). The CDR3 consists of 11 residues. The chain's CDR3 is CAWSVSYEQYF. DNA for the CDR3: TGTGCCTGGAGTGTTAGCTACGAGCAGTACTTC.

The J gene is TRBJ2-1, the V gene TRBV29-1, with a tentative D call TRBD2 (5 bases). Germline assignment: CDR1 SQVTM and CDR2 ANQGSEA. There are 13 residues in the CDR3. V was trimmed by 3 bases and J by 6 bases, leaving 12 bases between them. The CDR3: CSVERVRRNEQFF. The CDR3 nucleotides are TGCAGCGTTGAGAGGGTCCGTCGCAATGAGCAGTTCTTC.